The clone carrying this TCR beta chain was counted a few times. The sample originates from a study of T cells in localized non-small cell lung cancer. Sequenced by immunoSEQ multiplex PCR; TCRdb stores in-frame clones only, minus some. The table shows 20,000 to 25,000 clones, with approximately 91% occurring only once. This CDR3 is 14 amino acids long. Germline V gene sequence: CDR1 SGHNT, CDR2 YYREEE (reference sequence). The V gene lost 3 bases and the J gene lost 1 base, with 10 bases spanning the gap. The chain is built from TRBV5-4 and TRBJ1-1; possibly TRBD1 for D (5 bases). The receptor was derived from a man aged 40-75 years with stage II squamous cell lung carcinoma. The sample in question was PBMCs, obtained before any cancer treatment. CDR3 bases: TGTGCCAGCAGCTCCGGGACTGGGAACACTGAAGCTTTCTTT. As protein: CASSSGTGNTEAFF.